This T cell receptor beta chain was captured in a study of CD8 T cells in Susac syndrome. This clonotype occurred a few times. Germline CDR1 is SGHAT and CDR2 is FQDESV (reference sequence). This CDR3 is 12 amino acids long. Trimming cost V 5 bases and J 10 bases; bases outside gene matches: 5. CD8+ and CD4+ T cells circulating in blood were sequenced for TCR beta. The patients who served as multiple sclerosis controls were treatment-naive and had stable or active relapsing-remitting disease that fulfilled the revised McDonald criteria. Random hexamers were used to reverse transcribe an amount of about 0.45 to 1 ug RNA. Amplification of TCR beta CDR3 by immunoSEQ multiplex PCR spanned 54 Vbeta and 13 Jbeta. Each CDR3 protein is one row after TCRdb ran MiXCR on the immunoSEQ multiplex PCR reads. The table lists about 300,000 distinct CDR3 sequences, about nine tenths of them singletons, with around 0.18% in the top ten.

The clonotype was recovered from a human donor with multiple sclerosis. The sequenced sample was CD8+ T cells from PBMCs. The rearrangement joins TRBV11-1 to TRBJ1-2, with 9 bases fitting TRBD1. CDR3 DNA sequence: TGTGCCAGCAGCACCGGACAGGGGACCTACACCTTC. Translation: CASSTGQGTYTF. Full variable domain (rest looked up from reference TRBV11-1 and TRBJ1-2): EAEVAQSPRYKITEKSQAVAFWCDPISGHATLYWYRQILGQGPELLVQFQDESVVDDSQLPKDRFSAERLKGVDSTLKIQPAELGDSAMYLCASSTGQGTYTFGSGTRLTVV.